This T cell receptor beta chain stems from a study of vaccination effects on CD4 cells after COVID-19. Study context: Two doses of BNT162b2 or mRNA-1273 vaccine were administered to participants. Convalescent patients (n = two) were sampled 16 days and one week prevaccination.

Once cultured for approximately ten days, the cells underwent separation to obtain CD4+ T cells. The person's infection with SARS-CoV-2, confirmed by PCR, took place between March and December 2020. Points from the study as a whole: Infection-derived and vaccine-derived clones contracted markedly late after vaccination.

On this clone: Its antigen is as yet unknown.

Trimming removed 3 bases from V and 3 bases from J; junction bases left unmatched: 3. CDR3 length: 16 residues. Germline V gene lookup returns CDR1 SGHTA and CDR2 FQGTGA. Using immunoSEQ multiplex PCR, the repertoire was profiled, and TCRdb retains in-frame clones only, with some absent. The sample carries some 49,000 clones, around four fifths recorded once. This specimen was CD4+ T cells from PBMCs cultured without peptide, taken before COVID-19 vaccination. The chain joins TRBV7-3 to TRBJ2-2, with TRBD2 matching over 11 bases. The clonotype was recovered from a human donor who had a prior SARS-CoV-2 infection. The CDR3 DNA is TGTGCCAGCAGCTTCACTAGCGGGGGACACACCGGGGAGCTGTTTTTT. Encoded protein: CASSFTSGGHTGELFF.